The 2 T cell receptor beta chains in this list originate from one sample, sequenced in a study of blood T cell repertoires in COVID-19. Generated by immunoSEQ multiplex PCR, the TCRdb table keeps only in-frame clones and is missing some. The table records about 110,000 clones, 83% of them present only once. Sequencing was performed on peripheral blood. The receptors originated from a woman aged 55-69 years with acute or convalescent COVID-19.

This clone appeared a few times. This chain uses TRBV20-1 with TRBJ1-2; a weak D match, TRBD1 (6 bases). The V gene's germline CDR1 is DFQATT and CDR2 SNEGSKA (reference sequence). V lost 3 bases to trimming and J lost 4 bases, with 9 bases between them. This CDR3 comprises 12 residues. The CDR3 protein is CSASGGIYGYTF. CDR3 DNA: TGCAGTGCTAGTGGGGGCATCTATGGCTACACCTTC.

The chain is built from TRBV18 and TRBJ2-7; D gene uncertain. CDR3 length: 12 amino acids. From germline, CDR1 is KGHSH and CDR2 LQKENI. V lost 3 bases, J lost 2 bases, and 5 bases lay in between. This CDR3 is CASSPATYEQYF. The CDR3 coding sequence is TGTGCCAGCTCACCCGCGACCTACGAGCAGTACTTC.